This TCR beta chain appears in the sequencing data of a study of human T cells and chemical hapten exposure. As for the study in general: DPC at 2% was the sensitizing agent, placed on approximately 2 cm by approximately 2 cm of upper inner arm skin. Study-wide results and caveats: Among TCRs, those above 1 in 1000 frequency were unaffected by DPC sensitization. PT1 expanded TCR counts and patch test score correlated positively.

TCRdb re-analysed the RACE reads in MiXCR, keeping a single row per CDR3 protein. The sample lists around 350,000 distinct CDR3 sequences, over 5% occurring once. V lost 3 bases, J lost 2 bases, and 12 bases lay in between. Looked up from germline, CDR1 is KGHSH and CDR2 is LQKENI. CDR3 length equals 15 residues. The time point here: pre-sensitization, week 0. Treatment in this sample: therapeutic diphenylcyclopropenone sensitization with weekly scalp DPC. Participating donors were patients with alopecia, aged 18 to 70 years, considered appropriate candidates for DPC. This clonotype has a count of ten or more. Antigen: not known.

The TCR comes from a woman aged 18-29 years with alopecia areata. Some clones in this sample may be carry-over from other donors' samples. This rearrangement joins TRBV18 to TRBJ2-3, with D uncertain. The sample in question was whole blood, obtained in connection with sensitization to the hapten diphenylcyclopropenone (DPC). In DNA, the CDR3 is TGTGCCAGCTCACCGAATGTCGATTCCACAGATACGCAGTATTTT. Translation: CASSPNVDSTDTQYF.